The 19 T cell receptor beta chains reported below all come from one sample, sequenced in a study of cytomegalovirus exposure and HLA in healthy donors. Primers included in the PCR were 60 Vbeta and 13 Jbeta primers. Using immunoSEQ multiplex PCR, the repertoire was profiled, and TCRdb retains in-frame clones only, with some absent. The sample comprises around 190,000 clones, less than 85% of which are singletons, and more than 4.5% rests with the top ten. Input material: PBMCs. The receptors stem from a man aged 25 to 40 in good health and CMV-seropositive.

The CDR3 sequence: CASSSRPGDQETQYF. The CDR3 bases are TGTGCCAGCAGCTCCAGACCAGGGGATCAAGAGACCCAGTACTTC. The rearrangement uses TRBV7-8 and TRBJ2-5, with D possibly being TRBD1 (6 bases). CDR3 size: 15 residues. Trimming took off 4 bases at V and 2 bases at J, with 14 bases between the two ends. Germline CDR1 reads SGHVS; CDR2 reads FQNEAQ.

This clone was observed a handful of times. The chain joins TRBV10-3 to TRBJ2-5; TRBD1 aligns across 9 bases. Germline loops: CDR1 ENHRY, CDR2 SYGVKD. The V and J ends lost 7 bases and 5 bases, in that order; junction bases with no gene match: 2. The length of the CDR3 is 12 residues. CDR3 in DNA: TGTGCCATCAAGACAGGGGGTGAGACCCAGTACTTC. It specifies CAIKTGGETQYF.

The sample holds a few counts of this clone. The V gene is TRBV6-5, the J gene TRBJ1-6; D gene ambiguous. The CDR3 is 13 amino acids. Germline CDR1 MNHEY, CDR2 SVGAGI. The ends were cut back, 6 bases at V and 10 bases at J, with 13 bases in the middle. The CDR3 region is CASSPEERSPLHF. CDR3 DNA sequence: TGTGCCAGCAGCCCGGAGGAAAGGTCACCCCTCCACTTT.

This clone was seen only a few times. The CDR3 bases are TGTGCTTTTCATGTAGGACAAATAAATTCACCCCTCCACTTT. This translates into CAFHVGQINSPLHF. V usage is TRBV30 and J usage is TRBJ1-6; tentatively, D is TRBD1 (5 bases). Germline V lookup: CDR1 GTSNPN, CDR2 SVGIG (reference sequence). There are 14 residues in the CDR3.

The chain uses TRBV27 and TRBJ2-7; no reliable D call. Trimming left V 3 bases short and J 6 bases short, with 12 bases between. CDR1 and CDR2 (germline): MNHEY, SMNVEV (reference sequence). The CDR3 extends over 13 amino acids. CDR3 in DNA: TGTGCCAGCAGTTTCCGACTCGACGGCGAGCAGTACTTC. Translating it yields CASSFRLDGEQYF.

The chain combines TRBV7-2 with TRBJ2-3; the D gene is possibly TRBD1 (5 bases). The V end was cut by 7 bases, the J end by 6 bases, with 11 bases between. In germline, CDR1 is SGHTA, CDR2 FQGNSA. This CDR3 comprises 12 residues. DNA for the CDR3: TGTGCCAGCACCACAGGCCTGGATACGCAGTATTTT. Its translation: CASTTGLDTQYF.

The rearrangement uses TRBV29-1 and TRBJ1-5; no clear D gene. Germline CDR1 is SQVTM and CDR2 is ANQGSEA. V lost 4 bases and J lost 3, with 10 bases in between. This CDR3 comprises 13 residues. CDR3 DNA sequence: TGCAGCGTTGGTGACATCTCCAATCAGCCCCAGCATTTT. Amino acids: CSVGDISNQPQHF.

The V gene is TRBV28, the J gene TRBJ2-6; no definite D call. Germline CDR1 MDHEN, CDR2 SYDVKM. The CDR3 totals 16 residues. Trimming took 2 bases from V and 0 from J, leaving 8 bases between them. The CDR3 bases are TGTGCCAGCAGTTTACGTGGCATCTCTGGGGCCAACGTCCTGACTTTC. It translates to CASSLRGISGANVLTF. The whole variable domain, filled in from reference TRBV28 and TRBJ2-6, reads DVKVTQSSRYLVKRTGEKVFLECVQDMDHENMFWYRQDPGLGLRLIYFSYDVKMKEKGDIPEGYSVSREKKERFSLILESASTNQTSMYLCASSLRGISGANVLTFGAGSRLTVL.

This chain joins TRBV9 and TRBJ2-3; D might be TRBD2 (5 bases). V lost 1 base to trimming and J lost 7 bases, with 13 bases between them. CDR3 size: 14 residues. Germline CDR1 is SGDLS and CDR2 is YYNGEE. CDR3 in DNA: TGTGCCAGCAGCGTACAGAACGGGATGAATACGCAGTATTTT. The encoded protein is CASSVQNGMNTQYF.

V usage is TRBV6-6 and J usage is TRBJ1-2; no clear D gene. There are 14 residues in the CDR3. Per germline, CDR1 MNHNY and CDR2 SVGAGI (reference sequence). The germline V and J ends were trimmed by 6 bases and 1 base, with 12 bases remaining between them. CDR3 sequence reads: CASSVQVVNYGYTF. The CDR3 coding sequence is TGTGCCAGCAGCGTTCAGGTGGTTAACTATGGCTACACCTTC.

V usage is TRBV2 and J usage is TRBJ1-2; D perhaps matches TRBD1 (6 bases). Trimming removed 8 bases at V and 5 bases at J, with 24 bases between. Looked up from germline, CDR1 is SNHLY and CDR2 is FYNNEI. The CDR3 consists of 16 residues. The CDR3 loop reads CASAAHTGTLYYGYTF. The DNA of the CDR3 is TGTGCCAGCGCAGCCCACACCGGGACACTTTATTATGGCTACACCTTC.

The CDR3 region has the DNA TGTGCCAGCAGCTTCGGGAATACGCGGCCCCTCCACTTT. It specifies CASSFGNTRPLHF. This chain joins TRBV11-1 and TRBJ1-6; D unclear. The CDR3 has 13 residues. The V end was cut by 3 bases, the J end by 13 bases, with 13 bases between. The germline gives CDR1 SGHAT, CDR2 FQDESV (reference sequence).

The V gene is TRBV11-2, the J gene TRBJ2-7, with 15 bases matching TRBD2. Losses at the gene ends were 4 bases for V and 7 bases for J; bases not matched to a gene: 8. The CDR3 consists of 16 residues. Germline V gene data show CDR1 as SGHAT and CDR2 as FQNNGV. The CDR3 loop is CASSSRTSGGGWEQYF. DNA of the CDR3: TGTGCCAGCAGCTCCAGGACTAGCGGGGGGGGCTGGGAGCAGTACTTC.

The sample holds a few counts of this clone. The V call is TRBV11-2, the J call TRBJ2-1; weak D call: TRBD2 (5 bases). The ends were cut back, 2 bases at V and 4 bases at J, with 15 bases in the middle. Germline CDR1 reads SGHAT; CDR2 reads FQNNGV. The CDR3 length is 16 residues. CDR3 residues: CASSLPSGGFYNEQFF. The DNA of the CDR3 is TGTGCCAGCAGCTTACCCTCGGGCGGGTTTTACAATGAGCAGTTCTTC.

In this sample, this clone turned up a few times. The J gene is TRBJ2-7, the V gene TRBV27, with D perhaps TRBD2 (6 bases). The germline V gene encodes CDR1 MNHEY and CDR2 SMNVEV (reference sequence). Trimming removed 3 bases from V and 1 base from J, with 13 bases in between. This CDR3 spans 15 amino acids. CDR3 nucleotide sequence: TGTGCCAGCAGTTTGGGACTCTCGGTGTCCTACGAGCAGTACTTC. It yields the protein CASSLGLSVSYEQYF.

J is TRBJ1-1 and V is TRBV6-1; TRBD1 is a possible D gene (5 bases). The CDR3 has 13 residues. In germline, CDR1 is MNHNS, CDR2 SASEGT. V lost 2 bases to trimming and J lost 8 bases, with 12 bases between them. CDR3 in amino acids: CASSETGSAEAFF. The CDR3 DNA follows: TGTGCCAGCAGTGAAACAGGATCGGCCGAAGCTTTCTTT.

V usage is TRBV28 and J usage is TRBJ1-2, with D tentatively TRBD1 (6 bases). Germline CDR1 is MDHEN and CDR2 is SYDVKM. The V gene lost 5 bases and the J gene lost 11 bases, with 18 bases spanning the gap. The CDR3 spans 13 residues. In DNA, the CDR3 is TGTGCCAGCAGTCTCTGGCAGGGGCGAGGGTACACCTTC. Protein sequence: CASSLWQGRGYTF.

The genes are TRBV7-3 and TRBJ1-2; D possibly corresponds to TRBD1 (6 bases). The CDR3 totals 14 residues. V dropped 2 bases and J dropped 5 bases, with 12 bases sitting between them. In germline, CDR1 is SGHTA, CDR2 FQGTGA. CDR3 sequence reads: CASSLDRSSYGYTF. The DNA of the CDR3 is TGTGCCAGCAGCTTAGACAGGTCTTCGTATGGCTACACCTTC.

The rearrangement joins TRBV27 to TRBJ2-7; 9 bases are a match to TRBD1. Trimming at V came to 4 bases and at J to 4 bases, leaving 8 bases not matched to a gene. CDR1 and CDR2 from the germline V gene are MNHEY and SMNVEV (reference sequence). The CDR3 consists of 15 residues. CDR3 bases: TGTGCCAGCAGTTATTCCGGGACAGGGCAGTACGAGCAGTACTTC. Amino acid sequence: CASSYSGTGQYEQYF.